Sequencing of this T cell receptor beta chain was carried out in a study of blood T cells in healthy people across ages. General observations from the study: Unknown CMV status may confound age-related changes in expanded clones. Those diversity estimates obtained from one million T cells were thought to be underestimates. In long-lived donors, naive CD4+ cell counts and diversity exceeded those of aged donors.

This clonotype was seen at least ten times. Its antigen remains unidentified. Primers used in a second PCR of roughly 6 to 11 cycles were a sample-barcoded 5' primer and a J-beta primer mix. TCRdb analysed the 5' RACE reads with MiXCR anew, one entry per CDR3 protein. Of 1.5 million to 2 million distinct CDR3 sequences listed, 28% are singletons. The length of the CDR3 is 14 residues. Per germline, CDR1 ENHRY and CDR2 SYGVKD. V lost 10 bases to trimming and J lost 0 bases, with 16 bases between them. Every donor gave 9 to 10 milliliters of peripheral blood. The source is a woman aged 25-40 years in good health. The sequenced material came from blood. The chain couples TRBV10-3 to TRBJ2-7, with D uncertain. The CDR3 DNA reads as TGTGCCACCCACTGGACCGAGAGCTCCTACGAGCAGTACTTC. It yields the protein CATHWTESSYEQYF.